Shown below are 31 T cell receptor beta chains from a single sample sequenced in a study of identical twins. A single record per CDR3 protein comes from TCRdb applying MiXCR to the 5' RACE reads. The sample carries 1.5 million to 2 million distinct CDR3 sequences, around 29% recorded once. Material for sequencing was cord blood. The receptors were gathered from a newborn girl in good health.

V and J are TRBV12-3 or TRBV12-4 and TRBJ2-7; 7 positions agree with TRBD1. The CDR3 extends over 15 amino acids. J gave up 0 bases and V 4 bases, and 6 bases lay outside the gene matches. CDR3 residues: CASSSRQGGSYEQYF. DNA for the CDR3: TGTGCCAGCAGTTCAAGACAGGGTGGCTCCTACGAGCAGTACTTC.

The chain joins TRBV6-6 to TRBJ1-2; D perhaps matches TRBD1 (6 bases). From germline, CDR1 is MNHNY and CDR2 SVGAGI (reference sequence). The ends were cut back, 9 bases at V and 2 bases at J, with 16 bases in the middle. The CDR3 is 14 amino acids. This CDR3 reads CASTGRDKNYGYTF. The CDR3 DNA is TGTGCCAGTACGGGCCGGGACAAAAACTATGGCTACACCTTC.

In its sample, this clonotype was seen a few times. V and J are TRBV27 and TRBJ2-1; 8 bases map to TRBD2. This CDR3 is built from 17 residues. CDR1 is MNHEY, CDR2 SMNVEV, per germline (reference sequence). Trimming at V came to 0 bases and at J to 4 bases, leaving 8 bases not matched to a gene. CDR3 region: CASSLSPGTRRYNEQFF. The CDR3 DNA follows: TGTGCCAGCAGTTTATCCCCCGGGACTAGAAGATACAATGAGCAGTTCTTC.

The rearrangement uses TRBV18 and TRBJ2-7; 12 bases line up with TRBD2. The CDR3 runs 16 residues. Germline CDR1 and CDR2: KGHSH and LQKENI. V shed 0 bases, J shed 7 bases, and the junction held 7 bases outside the gene matches. The CDR3 here is CASSPPLLAGGNEQYF. DNA for the CDR3: TGTGCCAGCTCACCACCCTTACTAGCGGGAGGCAATGAGCAGTACTTC.

Note on this clonotype: Given the absence of the conserved phenylalanine or tryptophan at the CDR3 end, a read error is likely. This sequence joins TRBV6-1 and TRBJ2-1; D gene uncertain. The CDR3 covers 11 residues. Germline CDR1 reads MNHNS; CDR2 reads SASEGT. V lost 1 base and J 9 bases, leaving 4 bases between the germline ends. Written as DNA, the CDR3 is TGTGCCAGCAGTGAAGTTAGTGAGCAGTTCTTA. This translates into CASSEVSEQFL.

J is TRBJ1-1 and V is TRBV29-1; 9 nucleotides align to TRBD1. Germline CDR1 SQVTM, CDR2 ANQGSEA. The CDR3 has 12 amino acids. Germline trimming cut 3 bases from V and 7 bases from J; bases unmatched to any gene: 3. The CDR3, as DNA: TGCAGCGTTGATGGACAGGGGAATGAAGCTTTCTTT. Protein product: CSVDGQGNEAFF.

The rearrangement links TRBV28 to TRBJ2-1; D gene ambiguous. Per the germline V gene, CDR1 is MDHEN and CDR2 is SYDVKM. The CDR3 consists of 12 residues. The V and J ends lost 7 bases and 0 bases respectively, with 4 bases between them. CDR3 nucleotides: TGTGCCAGCATCGGCTCCTACAATGAGCAGTTCTTC. It yields the protein CASIGSYNEQFF.

V and J are TRBV28 and TRBJ2-1; D may be TRBD1 (6 bases). Germline CDR1 is MDHEN and CDR2 is SYDVKM. Between the trimmed V and J ends, which lost 10 bases and 0 bases, there was a span of 16 bases. The CDR3 has 15 residues. The chain's CDR3 is CATINRESSYNEQFF. The CDR3 DNA reads TGTGCCACCATCAACAGGGAGAGCTCCTACAATGAGCAGTTCTTC. The complete variable domain, with remaining parts taken from reference TRBV28 and TRBJ2-1, reads DVKVTQSSRYLVKRTGEKVFLECVQDMDHENMFWYRQDPGLGLRLIYFSYDVKMKEKGDIPEGYSVSREKKERFSLILESASTNQTSMYLCATINRESSYNEQFFGPGTRLTVL.

CDR3 in DNA: TGCAGTGCTTTTCCGGGACAGCTCACAGATACGCAGTATTTT. This encodes CSAFPGQLTDTQYF. V is TRBV20-1 and J is TRBJ2-3; the match to TRBD1 covers 7 bases. The CDR3 consists of 14 residues. Germline-derived CDR1 and CDR2 are DFQATT and SNEGSKA (reference sequence). Unmatched junction bases numbered 7, after V lost 5 bases and J lost 2 bases.

The chain couples TRBV11-3 to TRBJ2-1; 7 nucleotides line up with TRBD2. In germline, CDR1 is SGHNT, CDR2 YENEEA. Germline trimming cut 7 bases from V and 0 bases from J; bases unmatched to any gene: 18. The CDR3 runs 19 residues. The CDR3 is CASTLPPGSGSCSYNEQFF. The CDR3 region has the DNA TGTGCCAGCACCCTACCTCCGGGTAGCGGGTCCTGCTCCTACAATGAGCAGTTCTTC. The full variable domain, completed using reference TRBV11-3 and TRBJ2-1, is EAGVVQSPRYKIIEKKQPVAFWCNPISGHNTLYWYLQNLGQGPELLIRYENEEAVDDSQLPKDRFSAERLKGVDSTLKIQPAELGDSAVYLCASTLPPGSGSCSYNEQFFGPGTRLTVL.

The chain recombines TRBV12-3 or TRBV12-4 with TRBJ2-4; 9 nucleotides agree with TRBD1. The J call may be in error: the DNA end matches TRBJ2-7 better. The CDR3 totals 14 residues. CDR3 protein: CASSYTGGIDEQYF. The CDR3 nucleotides are TGTGCCAGCAGTTACACAGGGGGCATCGACGAGCAGTACTTC.

This clonotype was detected a few times. The chain is built from TRBV6-1 and TRBJ2-7; 9 bases map to TRBD2. The CDR3 is 15 residues long. V lost 1 base to trimming and J lost 0 bases; unmatched junction nucleotides: 1. Per the germline V gene, CDR1 is MNHNS and CDR2 is SASEGT. The CDR3 DNA follows: TGTGCCAGCAGTGAAGTAGCGGGGGCCTCCTACGAGCAGTACTTC. Residues: CASSEVAGASYEQYF.

As DNA, the CDR3 is TGTGCCAGCAGTTACTCGCTTCGGGACAGGTCGAACACCGGGGAGCTGTTTTTT. It specifies CASSYSLRDRSNTGELFF. The gene calls are TRBV6-5 and TRBJ2-2, with TRBD1 identical over 8 bases. In germline, CDR1 is MNHEY, CDR2 SVGAGI. V gave up 0 bases and J gave up 0 bases; unmatched junction bases: 6. The CDR3 has 18 amino acids.

The chain is built from TRBV20-1 and TRBJ2-3; 7 bases match TRBD2. The V and J ends lost 6 bases and 4 bases, in that order; junction bases with no gene match: 10. Germline V gene sequence: CDR1 DFQATT, CDR2 SNEGSKA (reference sequence). The CDR3 loop spans 14 amino acids. CDR3: CSARNAGAADTQYF. The DNA for the CDR3 is TGCAGTGCCCGAAACGCGGGAGCAGCAGATACGCAGTATTTT.

This clonotype has just a few counts. The chain couples TRBV13 to TRBJ2-1; 14 bases line up with TRBD2. The CDR3 totals 20 residues. From germline, CDR1 is PRHDT and CDR2 FYEKMQ (reference sequence). V was pared by 0 bases and J by 3 bases, with 10 bases of the junction left unmatched. The CDR3 sequence is CASSLGFGTSGRGVYNEQFF. CDR3 DNA: TGTGCCAGCAGCTTAGGCTTCGGGACTAGCGGGAGAGGGGTCTACAATGAGCAGTTCTTC.

On this clonotype itself: One end of the junction fails to match germline, which may point to a read error. The V and J genes are TRBV18 and TRBJ2-1, with 9 bases aligning to TRBD2. Germline V CDR1 and CDR2: KGHSH, LQKENI. The CDR3 spans 17 residues. CDR3 nucleotides: TGTGCCGGCTCACCACGCTATATTCCGGGACTAGCCATTGAGCAGTTCTTC. This encodes CAGSPRYIPGLAIEQFF.

This clonotype was observed a handful of times. The chain uses TRBV24-1 and TRBJ2-1, with unresolved D. With 5 bases removed from V and 4 bases from J, the gap between germline ends came to 8 bases. In germline, CDR1 is KGHDR, CDR2 SFDVKD. This CDR3 contains 13 residues. CDR3 residues: CATSARFYNEQFF. The CDR3 nucleotides are TGTGCCACCAGTGCCCGTTTTTACAATGAGCAGTTCTTC.

The chain joins TRBV7-2 to TRBJ2-1, with D possibly TRBD2 on 7 matching bases. Looked up from germline, CDR1 is SGHTA and CDR2 is FQGNSA. Between the trimmed V and J ends, which lost 5 bases and 4 bases, there was a span of 15 bases. The CDR3 is 15 residues long. CDR3 in DNA: TGTGCCAGCAGCCCATACGGGGGGCTTTACAATGAGCAGTTCTTC. This gives the protein CASSPYGGLYNEQFF.

This rearrangement joins TRBV7-2 to TRBJ1-1; 9 nucleotides line up with TRBD1. The germline gives CDR1 SGHTA, CDR2 FQGNSA. The CDR3 extends over 17 amino acids. The V gene end was trimmed by 4 bases and the J gene end by 0 bases; junction bases not matched to a gene: 9. The CDR3 DNA sequence: TGTGCCAGCAGCTCCGGGACAGGGATGCCCTTGAACACTGAAGCTTTCTTT. Protein product: CASSSGTGMPLNTEAFF.

Concerning this clonotype itself: A much larger clone differs by one base, so this may be a read error. The chain combines TRBV28 with TRBJ2-5, with 9 bases matching TRBD2. Germline CDR1 is MDHEN and CDR2 is SYDVKM. The CDR3 loop spans 16 amino acids. In DNA, the CDR3 is TGTGTCAGCAGTTCGGGGCTAGCGGGAAATTGGGAGACCCAGTACTTC. It translates to CVSSSGLAGNWETQYF.

The chain couples TRBV12-5 to TRBJ2-3; 12 nucleotides match TRBD2. The CDR3 has 14 residues. V was pared by 6 bases and J by 5 bases, with 3 bases of the junction left unmatched. Germline CDR1 is LGHNT and CDR2 is FRNRAP. In DNA, the CDR3 is TGTGCTAGTGGCAAGACTAGCGGGGGAGATACGCAGTATTTT. It translates to CASGKTSGGDTQYF. Looking up the rest from reference TRBV12-5 and TRBJ2-3 gives the full variable domain: DARVTQTPRHKVTEMGQEVTMRCQPILGHNTVFWYRQTMMQGLELLAYFRNRAPLDDSGMPKDRFSAEMPDATLATLKIQPSEPRDSAVYFCASGKTSGGDTQYFGPGTRLTVL.

The V gene is TRBV28, the J gene TRBJ1-4; possible D gene TRBD1, 5 bases. This CDR3 region has 17 residues. Between the trimmed V and J ends, which lost 7 bases and 8 bases, there was a span of 26 bases. Germline V gene data show CDR1 as MDHEN and CDR2 as SYDVKM. The CDR3 protein is CASTMGGPHELQEKLFF. CDR3 nucleotide sequence: TGTGCCAGCACCATGGGGGGACCCCACGAATTACAAGAAAAACTGTTTTTT.

The V call is TRBV28, the J call TRBJ2-1; a weak D match, TRBD2 (5 bases). Trimming shortened V by 1 base and J by 8 bases, and 18 bases separated the two germline ends. Germline V CDR1 and CDR2: MDHEN, SYDVKM. The CDR3 sequence is 16 residues long. The CDR3 sequence: CASSLSYRTVAHEQFF. The CDR3 region has the DNA TGTGCCAGCAGTTTATCGTACAGAACGGTAGCGCATGAGCAGTTCTTC.

This clonotype was detected a few times. The rearrangement joins TRBV20-1 to TRBJ2-4; perhaps TRBD2 as D (6 bases). V dropped 6 bases and J dropped 0 bases, with 15 bases sitting between them. CDR3 size: 15 residues. Per the germline V gene, CDR1 is DFQATT and CDR2 is SNEGSKA (reference sequence). The CDR3 region has the DNA TGCAGTGCCGCGGGGACCGGGACAGCCAAAAACATTCAGTACTTC. Protein sequence: CSAAGTGTAKNIQYF.

There are a few counts of this clonotype. J is TRBJ2-1 and V is TRBV6-5; 13 bases match TRBD2. From germline, CDR1 is MNHEY and CDR2 SVGAGI. V lost 2 bases to trimming and J lost 8 bases; unmatched junction nucleotides: 18. The CDR3 loop spans 20 amino acids. DNA for the CDR3: TGTGCCAGCAGTTACATCCCCGGGACTAGCGGGGTAGGTCGCCGCGATGAGCAGTTCTTC. It encodes CASSYIPGTSGVGRRDEQFF.

The chain is built from TRBV5-1 and TRBJ1-2; TRBD1 is a possible D gene (5 bases). CDR3 size: 14 residues. Trimming cost V 1 base and J 6 bases, with 13 bases left between them. In germline, CDR1 is SGHRS, CDR2 YFSETQ. This CDR3 is CASSLRAGTDGYTF. CDR3 in DNA: TGCGCCAGCAGCTTGAGGGCAGGGACGGATGGCTACACCTTC.

This clonotype was seen at least ten times. The chain carries TRBV11-2 and TRBJ2-1, with 7 bases lining up with TRBD2. This CDR3 region has 15 residues. Germline V gene lookup returns CDR1 SGHAT and CDR2 FQNNGV. V trimming: 4 bases; J trimming: 4 bases; junction bases outside the gene matches: 7. The CDR3 DNA sequence: TGTGCCAGCAGCTCCAGCGGGACGAATTACAATGAGCAGTTCTTC. Amino acids: CASSSSGTNYNEQFF.

This clonotype was found a few times. The chain joins TRBV27 to TRBJ2-7, with 9 bases aligning to TRBD1. The better agreement between TRBJ2-5 and the DNA end casts doubt on the J call. The V gene's germline CDR1 is MNHEY and CDR2 SMNVEV (reference sequence). The CDR3 contains 14 residues. The CDR3 spells CASASGTGSVTQYF. The CDR3 DNA reads TGTGCCAGCGCTTCCGGGACAGGGTCTGTGACCCAGTACTTC.

V and J are TRBV20-1 and TRBJ2-1, with 8 bases matching TRBD2. Germline values: CDR1 DFQATT, CDR2 SNEGSKA (reference sequence). Trimming cost V 3 bases and J 3 bases; bases outside gene matches: 4. The CDR3 consists of 14 residues. The DNA of the CDR3 is TGCAGTGCTAGCGGGAGGGGGTTCTACAATGAGCAGTTCTTC. This codes for CSASGRGFYNEQFF.

The chain links TRBV6-2 or TRBV6-3 to TRBJ2-5, with 14 bases fitting TRBD2. The J segment lost 2 bases and the V segment lost 6 bases, leaving 8 bases of the junction unmatched. Germline CDR1 is MNHEY and CDR2 is SVGEGT. This CDR3 has 17 residues. Here the CDR3 reads CASRKGTSGGFQETQYF. CDR3 DNA: TGTGCCAGCAGGAAAGGGACTAGCGGGGGATTTCAAGAGACCCAGTACTTC.

This clonotype has a handful of counts. The chain has TRBV14 and TRBJ2-7, with 9 positions matching TRBD1. The CDR3 has 14 residues. In germline, CDR1 is SGHDN, CDR2 FVKESK. The J segment lost 1 base and the V segment lost 8 bases, leaving 6 bases of the junction unmatched. CDR3 bases: TGTGCCAGCCAGGGGACAGGGAGATCCTACGAGCAGTACTTC. Translating it yields CASQGTGRSYEQYF.